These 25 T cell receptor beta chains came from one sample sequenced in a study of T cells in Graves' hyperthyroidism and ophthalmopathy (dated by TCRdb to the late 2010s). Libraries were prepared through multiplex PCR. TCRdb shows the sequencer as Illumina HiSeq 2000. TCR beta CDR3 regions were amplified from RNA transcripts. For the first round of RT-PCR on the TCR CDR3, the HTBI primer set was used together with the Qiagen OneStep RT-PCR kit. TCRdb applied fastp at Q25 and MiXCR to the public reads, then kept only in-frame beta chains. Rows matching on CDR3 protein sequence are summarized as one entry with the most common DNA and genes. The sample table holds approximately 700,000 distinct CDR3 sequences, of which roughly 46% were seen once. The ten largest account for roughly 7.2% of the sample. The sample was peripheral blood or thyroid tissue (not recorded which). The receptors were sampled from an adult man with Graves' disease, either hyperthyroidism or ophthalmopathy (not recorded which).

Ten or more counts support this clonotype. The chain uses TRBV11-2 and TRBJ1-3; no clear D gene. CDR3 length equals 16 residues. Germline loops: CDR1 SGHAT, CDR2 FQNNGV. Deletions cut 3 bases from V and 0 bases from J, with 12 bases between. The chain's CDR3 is CASSFQAGLSGNTIYF. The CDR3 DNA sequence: TGTGCCAGCAGCTTCCAGGCAGGCCTCTCTGGAAACACCATATATTTT.

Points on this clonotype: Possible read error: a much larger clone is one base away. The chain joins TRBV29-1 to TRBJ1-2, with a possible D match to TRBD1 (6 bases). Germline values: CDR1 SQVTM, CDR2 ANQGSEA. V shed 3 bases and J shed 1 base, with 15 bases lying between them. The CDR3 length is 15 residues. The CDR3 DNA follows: TGCAGCGTTGACACGGGGGGCAGGTATAACTATGGCTACACCTTC. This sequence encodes CSVDTGGRYNYGYTF.

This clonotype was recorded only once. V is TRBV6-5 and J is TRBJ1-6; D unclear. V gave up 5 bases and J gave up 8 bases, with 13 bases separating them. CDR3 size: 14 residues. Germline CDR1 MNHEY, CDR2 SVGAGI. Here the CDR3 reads CASSERSGDSPLHF. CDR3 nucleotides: TGTGCCAGCAGTGAACGGAGTGGGGATTCACCCCTCCACTTT.

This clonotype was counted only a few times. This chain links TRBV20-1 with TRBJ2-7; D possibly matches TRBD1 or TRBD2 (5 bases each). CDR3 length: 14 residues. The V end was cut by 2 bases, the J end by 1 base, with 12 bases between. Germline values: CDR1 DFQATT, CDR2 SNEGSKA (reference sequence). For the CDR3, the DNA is TGCAGTGCTAGACGTCAGGGACCATCCTACGAGCAGTACTTC. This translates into CSARRQGPSYEQYF.

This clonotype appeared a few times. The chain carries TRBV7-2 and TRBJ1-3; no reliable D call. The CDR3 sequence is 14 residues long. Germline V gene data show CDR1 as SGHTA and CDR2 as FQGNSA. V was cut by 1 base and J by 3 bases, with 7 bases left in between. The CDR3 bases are TGTGCCAGCAGCTTAGAACGGGGTGGAAACACCATATATTTT. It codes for CASSLERGGNTIYF. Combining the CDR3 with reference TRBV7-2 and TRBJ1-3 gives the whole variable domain GAGVSQSPSNKVTEKGKDVELRCDPISGHTALYWYRQSLGQGLEFLIYFQGNSAPDKSGLPSDRFSAERTGGSVSTLTIQRTQQEDSAVYLCASSLERGGNTIYFGEGSWLTVV.

Written as DNA, the CDR3 is TGTGCCAGCAGCCGTACTAGCGGGGAAGAGACCCAGTACTTC. It translates to CASSRTSGEETQYF. The V and J genes are TRBV7-2 and TRBJ2-5; 10 bases align to TRBD2. Germline V gene data show CDR1 as SGHTA and CDR2 as FQGNSA. This CDR3 region has 14 residues. V was clipped by 5 bases and J by 3 bases; unmatched bases: 3.

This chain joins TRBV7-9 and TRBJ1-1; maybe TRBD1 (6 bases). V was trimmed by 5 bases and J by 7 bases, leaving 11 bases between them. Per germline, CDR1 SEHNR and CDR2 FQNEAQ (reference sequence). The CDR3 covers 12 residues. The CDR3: CASSQGTYEAFF. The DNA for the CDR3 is TGTGCCAGCAGCCAGGGGACATATGAAGCTTTCTTT.

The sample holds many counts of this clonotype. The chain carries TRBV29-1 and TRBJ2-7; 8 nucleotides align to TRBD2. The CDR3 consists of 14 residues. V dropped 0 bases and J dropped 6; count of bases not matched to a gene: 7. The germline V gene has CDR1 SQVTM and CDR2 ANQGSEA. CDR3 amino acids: CSVEDSTSGFEQYF. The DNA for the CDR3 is TGCAGCGTTGAAGATAGTACTAGCGGTTTCGAGCAGTACTTC.

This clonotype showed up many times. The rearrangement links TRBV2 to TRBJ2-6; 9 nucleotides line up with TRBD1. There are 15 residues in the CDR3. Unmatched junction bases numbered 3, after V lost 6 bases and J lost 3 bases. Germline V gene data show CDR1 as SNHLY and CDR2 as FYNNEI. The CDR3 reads CASRGTGNGANVLTF. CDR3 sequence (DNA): TGTGCCAGCAGGGGGACAGGGAATGGGGCCAACGTCCTGACTTTC.

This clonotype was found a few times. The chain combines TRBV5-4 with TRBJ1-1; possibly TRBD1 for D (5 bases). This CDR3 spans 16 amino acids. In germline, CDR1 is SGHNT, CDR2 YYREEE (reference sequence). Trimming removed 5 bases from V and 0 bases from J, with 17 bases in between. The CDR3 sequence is CASSSPGTSMNTEAFF. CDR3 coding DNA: TGTGCCAGCAGTTCACCCGGGACTTCGATGAACACTGAAGCTTTCTTT. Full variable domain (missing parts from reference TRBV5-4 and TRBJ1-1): ETGVTQSPTHLIKTRGQQVTLRCSSQSGHNTVSWYQQALGQGPQFIFQYYREEENGRGNFPPRFSGLQFPNYSSELNVNALELDDSALYLCASSSPGTSMNTEAFFGQGTRLTVV.

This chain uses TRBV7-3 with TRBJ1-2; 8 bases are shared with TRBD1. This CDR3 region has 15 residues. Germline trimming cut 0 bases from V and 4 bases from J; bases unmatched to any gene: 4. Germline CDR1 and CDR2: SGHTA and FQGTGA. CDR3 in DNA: TGTGCCAGCAGCTTAACGGCAGGGGGCGGCTATGGCTACACCTTC. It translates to CASSLTAGGGYGYTF.

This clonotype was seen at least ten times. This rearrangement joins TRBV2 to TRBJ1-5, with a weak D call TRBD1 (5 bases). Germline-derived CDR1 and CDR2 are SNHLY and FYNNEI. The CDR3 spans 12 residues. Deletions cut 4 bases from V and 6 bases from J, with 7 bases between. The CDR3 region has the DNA TGTGCCAGCAGTGGAGGGGTTCAGCCCCAGCATTTT. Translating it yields CASSGGVQPQHF.

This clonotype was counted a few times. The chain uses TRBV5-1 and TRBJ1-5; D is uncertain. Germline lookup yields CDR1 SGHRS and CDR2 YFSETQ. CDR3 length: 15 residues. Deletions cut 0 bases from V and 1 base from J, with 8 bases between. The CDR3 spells CASSLEPASNQPQHF. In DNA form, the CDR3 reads TGCGCCAGCAGCTTGGAACCGGCAAGCAATCAGCCCCAGCATTTT.

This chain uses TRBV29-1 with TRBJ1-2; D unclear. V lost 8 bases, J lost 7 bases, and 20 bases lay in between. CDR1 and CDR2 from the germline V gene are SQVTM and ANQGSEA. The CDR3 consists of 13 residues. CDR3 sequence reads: CSLDRGNFRGYTF. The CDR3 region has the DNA TGCAGCTTAGATCGCGGGAACTTCCGTGGCTACACCTTC.

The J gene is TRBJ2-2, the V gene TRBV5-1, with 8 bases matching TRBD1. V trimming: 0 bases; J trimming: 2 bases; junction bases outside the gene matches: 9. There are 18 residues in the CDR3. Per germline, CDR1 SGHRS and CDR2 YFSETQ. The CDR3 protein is CASSLESQGAINTGELFF. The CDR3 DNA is TGCGCCAGCAGCTTGGAGAGCCAGGGGGCAATCAACACCGGGGAGCTGTTTTTT. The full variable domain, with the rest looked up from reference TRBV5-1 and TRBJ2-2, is KAGVTQTPRYLIKTRGQQVTLSCSPISGHRSVSWYQQTPGQGLQFLFEYFSETQRNKGNFPGRFSGRQFSNSRSEMNVSTLELGDSALYLCASSLESQGAINTGELFFGEGSRLTVL.

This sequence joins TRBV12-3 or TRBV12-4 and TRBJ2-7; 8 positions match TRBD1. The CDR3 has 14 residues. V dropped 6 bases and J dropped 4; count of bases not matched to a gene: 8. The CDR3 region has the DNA TGTGCCAGCAGCCTACCAGGGGGCGATTACGAGCAGTACTTC. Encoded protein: CASSLPGGDYEQYF.

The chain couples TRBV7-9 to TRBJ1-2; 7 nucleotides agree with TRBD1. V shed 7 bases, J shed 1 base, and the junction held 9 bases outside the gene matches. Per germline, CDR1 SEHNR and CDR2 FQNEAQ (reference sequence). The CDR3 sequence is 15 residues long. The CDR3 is CASTVTGDSNYGYTF. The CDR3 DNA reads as TGTGCCAGCACAGTAACAGGGGACAGTAACTATGGCTACACCTTC.

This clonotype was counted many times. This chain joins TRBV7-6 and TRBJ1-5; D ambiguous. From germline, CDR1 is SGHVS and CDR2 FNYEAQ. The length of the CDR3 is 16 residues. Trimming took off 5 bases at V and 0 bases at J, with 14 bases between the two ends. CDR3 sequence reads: CASSSLDGVSNQPQHF. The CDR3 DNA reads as TGTGCCAGCAGCAGCCTTGATGGAGTTAGCAATCAGCCCCAGCATTTT.

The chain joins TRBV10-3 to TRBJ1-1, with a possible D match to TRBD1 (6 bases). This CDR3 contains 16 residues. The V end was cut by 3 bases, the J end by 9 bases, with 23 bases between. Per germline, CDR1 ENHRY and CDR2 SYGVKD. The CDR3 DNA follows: TGTGCCATCAGTGATTTCGGGAGGACAGCCGAACCCAAAGCTTTCTTT. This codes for CAISDFGRTAEPKAFF.

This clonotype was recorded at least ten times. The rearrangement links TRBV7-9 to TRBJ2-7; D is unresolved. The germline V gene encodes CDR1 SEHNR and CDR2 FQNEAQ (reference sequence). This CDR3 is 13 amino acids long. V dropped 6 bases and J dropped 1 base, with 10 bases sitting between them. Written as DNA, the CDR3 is TGTGCCAGCAGTCAACCTCCTTCCTACGAGCAGTACTTC. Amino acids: CASSQPPSYEQYF.

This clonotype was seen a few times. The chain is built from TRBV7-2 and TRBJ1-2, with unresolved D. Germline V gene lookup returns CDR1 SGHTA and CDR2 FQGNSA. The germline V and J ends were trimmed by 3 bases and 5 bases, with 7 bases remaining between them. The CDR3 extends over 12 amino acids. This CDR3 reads CASSFSQYGYTF. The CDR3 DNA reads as TGTGCCAGCAGCTTTTCCCAGTATGGCTACACCTTC.

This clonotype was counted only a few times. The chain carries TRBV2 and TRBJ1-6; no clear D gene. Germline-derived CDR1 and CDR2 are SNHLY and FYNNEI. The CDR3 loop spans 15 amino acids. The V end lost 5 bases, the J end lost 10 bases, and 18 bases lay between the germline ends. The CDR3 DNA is TGTGCCAGCAGTTTACGTCGCGGGTTAGAGTCACCCCTCCACTTT. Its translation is CASSLRRGLESPLHF.

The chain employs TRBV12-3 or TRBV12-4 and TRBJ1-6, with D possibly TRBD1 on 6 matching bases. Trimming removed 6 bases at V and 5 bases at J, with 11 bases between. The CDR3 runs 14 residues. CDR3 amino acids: CASRLGHNNSPLHF. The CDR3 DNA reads TGTGCCAGCAGACTGGGACATAATAATTCACCCCTCCACTTT.

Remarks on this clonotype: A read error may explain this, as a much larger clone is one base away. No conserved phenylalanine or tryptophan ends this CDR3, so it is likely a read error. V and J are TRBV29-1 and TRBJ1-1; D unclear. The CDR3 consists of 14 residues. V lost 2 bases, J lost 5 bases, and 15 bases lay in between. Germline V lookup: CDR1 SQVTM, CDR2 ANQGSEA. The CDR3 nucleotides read TGCAGCGTTGAATCGTGGGATCTAAGGACTGAAGCTTTCTCT. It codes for CSVESWDLRTEAFS.

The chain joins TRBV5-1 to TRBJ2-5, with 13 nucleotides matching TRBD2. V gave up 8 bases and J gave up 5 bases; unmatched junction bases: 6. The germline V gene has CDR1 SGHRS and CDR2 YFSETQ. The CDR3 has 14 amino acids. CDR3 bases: TGCGCCAGTCCCGGGACTAGCGGGGTGGAGACCCAGTACTTC. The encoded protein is CASPGTSGVETQYF.